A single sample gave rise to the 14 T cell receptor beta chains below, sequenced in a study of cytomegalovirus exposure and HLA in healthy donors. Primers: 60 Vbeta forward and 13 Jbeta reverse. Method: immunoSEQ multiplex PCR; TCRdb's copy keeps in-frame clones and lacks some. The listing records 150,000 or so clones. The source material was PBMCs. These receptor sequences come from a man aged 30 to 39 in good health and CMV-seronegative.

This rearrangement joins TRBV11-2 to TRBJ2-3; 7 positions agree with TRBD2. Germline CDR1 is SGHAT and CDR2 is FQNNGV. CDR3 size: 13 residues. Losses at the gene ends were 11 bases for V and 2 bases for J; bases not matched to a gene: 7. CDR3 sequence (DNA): TGTGCCCGCCCGGGGGGACTCACAGATACGCAGTATTTT. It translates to CARPGGLTDTQYF. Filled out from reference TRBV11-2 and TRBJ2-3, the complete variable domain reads EAGVAQSPRYKIIEKRQSVAFWCNPISGHATLYWYQQILGQGPKLLIQFQNNGVVDDSQLPKDRFSAERLKGVDSTLKIQPAKLEDSAVYLCARPGGLTDTQYFGPGTRLTVL.

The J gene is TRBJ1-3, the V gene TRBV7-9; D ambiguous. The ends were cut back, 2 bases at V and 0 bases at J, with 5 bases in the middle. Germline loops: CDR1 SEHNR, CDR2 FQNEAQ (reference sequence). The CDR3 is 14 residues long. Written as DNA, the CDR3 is TGTGCCAGCAGCTTAATCGGCTCTGGAAACACCATATATTTT. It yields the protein CASSLIGSGNTIYF.

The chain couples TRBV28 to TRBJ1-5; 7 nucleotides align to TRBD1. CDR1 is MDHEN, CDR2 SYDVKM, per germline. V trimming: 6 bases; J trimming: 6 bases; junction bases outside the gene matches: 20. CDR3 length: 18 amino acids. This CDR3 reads CASRPDGTAQREGQPQHF. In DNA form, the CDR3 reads TGTGCCAGCAGACCCGACGGGACAGCCCAAAGGGAAGGTCAGCCCCAGCATTTT. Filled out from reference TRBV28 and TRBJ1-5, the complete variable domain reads DVKVTQSSRYLVKRTGEKVFLECVQDMDHENMFWYRQDPGLGLRLIYFSYDVKMKEKGDIPEGYSVSREKKERFSLILESASTNQTSMYLCASRPDGTAQREGQPQHFGDGTRLSIL.

CDR3 in amino acids: CASSPSPRGNTEAFF. As DNA, the CDR3 is TGTGCCAGCAGCCCCAGCCCCCGGGGGAACACTGAAGCTTTCTTT. The chain joins TRBV14 to TRBJ1-1; D uncertain. Per the germline V gene, CDR1 is SGHDN and CDR2 is FVKESK. V was shortened by 4 bases and J by 1 base, with 13 bases between the two germline ends. The CDR3 has 15 residues.

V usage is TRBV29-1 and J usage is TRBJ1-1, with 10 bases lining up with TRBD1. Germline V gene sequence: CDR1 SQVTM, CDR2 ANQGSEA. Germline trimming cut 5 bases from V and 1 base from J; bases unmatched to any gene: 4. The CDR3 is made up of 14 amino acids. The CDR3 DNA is TGCAGCGTTTCGACAGGGGGCTCGAACACTGAAGCTTTCTTT. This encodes CSVSTGGSNTEAFF.

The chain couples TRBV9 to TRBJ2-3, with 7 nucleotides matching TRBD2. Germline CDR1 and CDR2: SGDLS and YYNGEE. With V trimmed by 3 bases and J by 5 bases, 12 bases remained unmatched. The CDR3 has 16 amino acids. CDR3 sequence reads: CASSDPGLSSLDTQYF. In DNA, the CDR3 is TGTGCCAGCAGCGATCCGGGACTAAGCTCCTTAGATACGCAGTATTTT.

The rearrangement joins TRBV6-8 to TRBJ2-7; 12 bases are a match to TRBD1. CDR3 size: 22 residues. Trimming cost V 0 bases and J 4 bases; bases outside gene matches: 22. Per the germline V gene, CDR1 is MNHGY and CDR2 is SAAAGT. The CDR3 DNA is TGTGCCAGCAGTTACTCAATCCCTGGGGACAGGGGGCTCGTGGAAAGGATGTACGAGCAGTACTTC. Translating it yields CASSYSIPGDRGLVERMYEQYF.

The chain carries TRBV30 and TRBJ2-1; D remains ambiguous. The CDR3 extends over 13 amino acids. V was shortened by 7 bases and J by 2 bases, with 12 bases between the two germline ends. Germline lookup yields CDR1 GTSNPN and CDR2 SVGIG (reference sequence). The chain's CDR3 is CASALRTYNEQFF. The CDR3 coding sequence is TGTGCCTCAGCTTTGCGGACCTACAATGAGCAGTTCTTC. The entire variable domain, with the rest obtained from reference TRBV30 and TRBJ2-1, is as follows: SQTIHQWPATLVQPVGSPLSLECTVEGTSNPNLYWYRQAAGRGLQLLFYSVGIGQISSEVPQNLSASRPQDRQFILSSKKLLLSDSGFYLCASALRTYNEQFFGPGTRLTVL.

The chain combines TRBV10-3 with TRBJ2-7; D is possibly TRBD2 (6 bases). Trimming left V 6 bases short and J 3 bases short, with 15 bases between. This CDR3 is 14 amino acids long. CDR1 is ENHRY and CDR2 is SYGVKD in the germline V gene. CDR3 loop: CAIRRRVEGYEQYF. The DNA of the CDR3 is TGTGCCATCAGGCGCAGGGTGGAGGGCTACGAGCAGTACTTC.

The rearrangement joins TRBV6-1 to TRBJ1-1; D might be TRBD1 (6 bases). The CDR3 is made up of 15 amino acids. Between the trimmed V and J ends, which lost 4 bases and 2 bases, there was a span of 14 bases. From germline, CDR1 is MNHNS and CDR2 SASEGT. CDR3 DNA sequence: TGTGCCAGCAGTGCCCCTGACAGGTCCAACACTGAAGCTTTCTTT. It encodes CASSAPDRSNTEAFF.

The CDR3 DNA reads as TGTGCCAGCAGCTTGACAGGGAGCGATGGCACTGAAGCTTTCTTT. It encodes CASSLTGSDGTEAFF. The V and J genes are TRBV7-3 and TRBJ1-1; TRBD1 matches 7 bases. This CDR3 comprises 15 residues. With 3 bases clipped from V and 4 bases from J, the junction kept 8 bases outside the gene matches. Germline loops: CDR1 SGHTA, CDR2 FQGTGA.

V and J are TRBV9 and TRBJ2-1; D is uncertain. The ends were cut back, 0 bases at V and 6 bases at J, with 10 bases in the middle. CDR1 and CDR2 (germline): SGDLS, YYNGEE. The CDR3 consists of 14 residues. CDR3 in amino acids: CASSVASNANEQFF. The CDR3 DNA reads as TGTGCCAGCAGCGTAGCGAGCAATGCCAATGAGCAGTTCTTC.

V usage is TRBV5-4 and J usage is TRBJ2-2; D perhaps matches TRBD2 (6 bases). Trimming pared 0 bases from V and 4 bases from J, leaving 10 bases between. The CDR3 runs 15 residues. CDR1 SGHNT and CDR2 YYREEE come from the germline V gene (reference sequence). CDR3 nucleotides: TGTGCCAGCAGCTTGGCGGGAGTTGGCACCGGGGAGCTGTTTTTT. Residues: CASSLAGVGTGELFF.

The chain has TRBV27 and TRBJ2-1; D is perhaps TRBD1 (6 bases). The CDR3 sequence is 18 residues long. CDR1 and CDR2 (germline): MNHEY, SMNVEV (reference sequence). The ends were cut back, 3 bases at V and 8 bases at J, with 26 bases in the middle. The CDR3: CASSLGVSYRVRSDEQFF. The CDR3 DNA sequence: TGTGCCAGCAGTTTGGGAGTGTCGTACAGGGTTCGGTCAGATGAGCAGTTCTTC.